One and the same sample provided the 21 T cell receptor beta chains below, sequenced in a study of cytomegalovirus exposure and HLA in healthy donors. Amplification used 60 Vbeta primers and 13 Jbeta primers. TCRdb's copy holds only in-frame clones and misses some; the assay was immunoSEQ multiplex PCR. This table has fewer than 120,000 clones, over 60% appearing once. The sample was PBMCs. Every receptor here comes from a woman aged 60 to 75 in good health and CMV-seropositive.

The chain has TRBV28 and TRBJ2-3, with 9 nucleotides matching TRBD2. This CDR3 contains 17 residues. Losses at the gene ends were 3 bases for V and 2 bases for J; bases not matched to a gene: 9. The germline V gene encodes CDR1 MDHEN and CDR2 SYDVKM. Written as DNA, the CDR3 is TGTGCCAGCAGTTTCCTAAGACTAGCGGTTGTCACAGATACGCAGTATTTT. Residues: CASSFLRLAVVTDTQYF.

The CDR3 spells CSVEVSAGQHF. The CDR3 DNA reads as TGCAGCGTTGAGGTCTCCGCGGGACAGCATTTT. This chain joins TRBV29-1 and TRBJ1-5; D call uncertain. Germline assignment: CDR1 SQVTM and CDR2 ANQGSEA. Deletions cut 3 bases from V and 13 bases from J, with 13 bases between. The CDR3 has 11 amino acids.

The chain links TRBV5-1 to TRBJ1-2; 7 nucleotides match TRBD1. The CDR3 consists of 14 residues. The V gene's germline CDR1 is SGHRS and CDR2 YFSETQ. The trim removed 4 bases at V and 5 bases at J, leaving 8 bases unmatched. Written as DNA, the CDR3 is TGCGCCAGCAGCCCCCTACAGGGGCAATATGGCTACACCTTC. Translated, it gives CASSPLQGQYGYTF. The full variable domain, with the rest looked up from reference TRBV5-1 and TRBJ1-2, is KAGVTQTPRYLIKTRGQQVTLSCSPISGHRSVSWYQQTPGQGLQFLFEYFSETQRNKGNFPGRFSGRQFSNSRSEMNVSTLELGDSALYLCASSPLQGQYGYTFGSGTRLTVV.

The J gene is TRBJ1-1, the V gene TRBV11-2; D is uncertain. Germline values: CDR1 SGHAT, CDR2 FQNNGV. Trimming cost V 1 base and J 1 base, with 10 bases left between them. This CDR3 is built from 15 residues. The CDR3 is CASSLGRGTNTEAFF. The CDR3, as DNA: TGTGCCAGCAGCTTAGGGCGGGGTACGAACACTGAAGCTTTCTTT. The whole variable domain, remainder taken from reference TRBV11-2 and TRBJ1-1, is EAGVAQSPRYKIIEKRQSVAFWCNPISGHATLYWYQQILGQGPKLLIQFQNNGVVDDSQLPKDRFSAERLKGVDSTLKIQPAKLEDSAVYLCASSLGRGTNTEAFFGQGTRLTVV.

V and J are TRBV18 and TRBJ2-1, with 9 bases identical to TRBD2. Looked up from germline, CDR1 is KGHSH and CDR2 is LQKENI. V was pared by 2 bases and J by 8 bases, with 4 bases of the junction left unmatched. The CDR3 has 14 residues. The CDR3 bases are TGTGCCAGCTCACCAACACTAGCGGGCCATGAGCAGTTCTTC. Amino acids: CASSPTLAGHEQFF.

This clone came up a few times. The gene calls are TRBV7-9 and TRBJ2-5; TRBD2 aligns across 13 bases. The tail of the sequence fits TRBJ2-7 better, so the J call may be wrong. Germline CDR1 and CDR2: SEHNR and FQNEAQ (reference sequence). The CDR3 totals 16 residues. The CDR3 protein is CASSSGTSGISYEQYF. The DNA for the CDR3 is TGTGCCAGCAGCTCCGGGACTAGCGGGATCTCCTACGAGCAGTACTTC.

The chain links TRBV5-1 to TRBJ1-4; the D gene is possibly TRBD1 (6 bases). V shed 4 bases and J shed 2 bases, with 15 bases lying between them. CDR3 size: 16 residues. Germline loops: CDR1 SGHRS, CDR2 YFSETQ. CDR3 loop: CASSDGLGATNEKLFF. The DNA of the CDR3 is TGCGCCAGCAGCGACGGACTGGGGGCTACTAATGAAAAACTGTTTTTT.

The sample holds a few counts of this clone. This rearrangement joins TRBV13 to TRBJ2-5; a weak D match, TRBD2 (6 bases). The CDR3 sequence is 20 residues long. Between the trimmed V and J ends, which lost 0 bases and 0 bases, there was a span of 23 bases. The germline CDR1 and CDR2 sequences are PRHDT and FYEKMQ (reference sequence). The CDR3 DNA sequence: TGTGCCAGCAGCTTAGGGAGCTGGGGGGATTGGGGACGCGACCAAGAGACCCAGTACTTC. Its protein is CASSLGSWGDWGRDQETQYF.

The chain carries TRBV7-9 and TRBJ1-1; D remains unclear. The CDR3 runs 13 residues. Germline CDR1 and CDR2: SEHNR and FQNEAQ (reference sequence). Trimming shortened V by 2 bases and J by 8 bases, and 12 bases separated the two germline ends. In nucleotides, the CDR3 is TGTGCCAGCAGCTTAAATACAGCAACGGAAGCTTTCTTT. Translating gives CASSLNTATEAFF.

This sequence joins TRBV10-1 and TRBJ2-7, with 7 nucleotides matching TRBD1. Germline V gene sequence: CDR1 WNHNN, CDR2 SYGVQD (reference sequence). After removal of 3 bases from V and 3 bases from J, the junction contained 11 bases not matched to a gene. This CDR3 comprises 16 residues. The DNA for the CDR3 is TGCGCCAGCAGTGACCATCGCCGACAGGGTAACTACGAGCAGTACTTC. This codes for CASSDHRRQGNYEQYF.

The chain is built from TRBV2 and TRBJ2-5, with D possibly TRBD2 on 5 matching bases. TRBJ2-7 matches the DNA end more closely, so the J call is doubtful. This CDR3 spans 16 amino acids. Germline V gene lookup returns CDR1 SNHLY and CDR2 FYNNEI. The CDR3 nucleotides are TGTGCCAGCCTTCTGGATTGGACTTCTCCTCGCTACGAGCAGTACTTC. Its translation: CASLLDWTSPRYEQYF.

The chain employs TRBV5-1 and TRBJ2-5, with no clear D. The germline CDR1 and CDR2 sequences are SGHRS and YFSETQ. V lost 4 bases, J lost 0 bases, and 10 bases lay in between. The CDR3 extends over 14 amino acids. The CDR3, as DNA: TGCGCCAGCAGCCATGACTCGTACCAAGAGACCCAGTACTTC. The encoded protein is CASSHDSYQETQYF. The full variable domain, with the rest looked up from reference TRBV5-1 and TRBJ2-5, is KAGVTQTPRYLIKTRGQQVTLSCSPISGHRSVSWYQQTPGQGLQFLFEYFSETQRNKGNFPGRFSGRQFSNSRSEMNVSTLELGDSALYLCASSHDSYQETQYFGPGTRLLVL.

The chain has TRBV5-1 and TRBJ2-2; D gene unclear. The V gene's germline CDR1 is SGHRS and CDR2 YFSETQ. The length of the CDR3 is 14 residues. V was trimmed by 0 bases and J by 1 base, leaving 4 bases between them. As DNA, the CDR3 is TGCGCCAGCAGCTTGGGGCAGAACACCGGGGAGCTGTTTTTT. The encoded protein is CASSLGQNTGELFF.

The chain couples TRBV5-1 to TRBJ2-6; TRBD1 matches at 9 bases. Germline V gene sequence: CDR1 SGHRS, CDR2 YFSETQ. J lost 11 bases, V lost 3 bases, and 9 bases had no gene match. The CDR3 consists of 15 residues. As DNA, the CDR3 is TGCGCCAGCAGCTCGGGACAGGGACCCCCCCACGTCCTGACTTTC. Its translation: CASSSGQGPPHVLTF.

In this sample, this clone turned up a few times. The genes are TRBV18 and TRBJ1-1; D not certain. Germline V gene data show CDR1 as KGHSH and CDR2 as LQKENI. Trimming took 5 bases from V and 1 from J, leaving 17 bases between them. The CDR3 has 16 residues. CDR3 DNA: TGTGCCAGCTCAATAGATTTTCGGAGCTGGAACACTGAAGCTTTCTTT. Its translation is CASSIDFRSWNTEAFF.

This clone appeared once. This chain links TRBV11-3 with TRBJ2-1, with D possibly being TRBD2 (6 bases). The germline gives CDR1 SGHNT, CDR2 YENEEA. This CDR3 is 13 amino acids long. Trimming shortened V by 1 base and J by 9 bases, and 10 bases separated the two germline ends. The CDR3 DNA reads as TGTGCCAGCAGCTTAGTCGGGGGTGGTGAGCAGTTCTTC. Translation: CASSLVGGGEQFF.

This clone was seen once. The V call is TRBV5-1, the J call TRBJ2-7; 8 nucleotides line up with TRBD2. Trimming cost V 4 bases and J 0 bases; bases outside gene matches: 9. CDR1 and CDR2 from the germline V gene are SGHRS and YFSETQ. The CDR3 runs 16 residues. DNA for the CDR3: TGCGCCAGCAGCAGCTCGACTAGCGTCAGCTCCTACGAGCAGTACTTC. Translated: CASSSSTSVSSYEQYF.

V usage is TRBV30 and J usage is TRBJ1-4; no reliable D call. Per the germline V gene, CDR1 is GTSNPN and CDR2 is SVGIG (reference sequence). V dropped 5 bases and J dropped 3 bases, with 16 bases sitting between them. CDR3 length: 15 residues. CDR3: CAWDSNGGANEKLFF. In DNA form, the CDR3 reads TGTGCCTGGGACTCCAACGGTGGCGCTAATGAAAAACTGTTTTTT.

The chain employs TRBV6-5 and TRBJ2-5; D is perhaps TRBD2 (6 bases). The end of the DNA aligns better with TRBJ2-7, so the J call may be wrong. CDR3 length equals 15 residues. Germline loops: CDR1 MNHEY, CDR2 SVGAGI. CDR3 bases: TGTGCCAGCAGTTACTCTGGGGGGAGCTCCTACGAGCAGTACTTC. Translation gives CASSYSGGSSYEQYF.

The chain carries TRBV6-4 and TRBJ2-1; 10 bases fit TRBD2. Germline trimming cut 3 bases from V and 7 bases from J; bases unmatched to any gene: 9. The CDR3 is made up of 16 amino acids. Germline CDR1 MRHNA, CDR2 SNTAGT. CDR3 nucleotides: TGTGCCAGCAGTGAATTAAGCGGGAGGGCTTCGAATGAGCAGTTCTTC. Amino acids: CASSELSGRASNEQFF.

V and J are TRBV9 and TRBJ2-1, with 8 bases fitting TRBD2. From germline, CDR1 is SGDLS and CDR2 YYNGEE. Trimming took 4 bases from V and 4 from J; bases not matched to a gene: 10. The CDR3 contains 16 residues. CDR3 amino acids: CASSPILQREYNEQFF. In DNA, the CDR3 is TGTGCCAGCAGCCCCATACTTCAGCGGGAGTACAATGAGCAGTTCTTC.